A single sample is the source of the 11 T cell receptor beta chains below, sequenced in a study of blood T cell repertoires in COVID-19 (dated by TCRdb to between 2020 and 2021). Libraries were constructed by the immunoSEQ multiplex PCR assay. In its TCRdb copy, this immuneACCESS table keeps in-frame sequences only and misses some clones. Where compared with another copy, unresolved V genes explain less than half of these, and the others have no known cause. In all, the sample holds 200,000 to 300,000 clones, and about 89% of those were seen once. The top ten clones comprise about 2.7% of the sample. The sample consisted of PBMCs or T cells enriched from blood (not recorded which). The receptors derive from a woman younger than 35 who had recovered from COVID-19.

The CDR3 bases are TGCACCAGCACAAGGCGGGGTAATTCACCCCTCCACTTT. It is translated as CTSTRRGNSPLHF. V is TRBV1 and J is TRBJ1-6. TRBV1 is termed a pseudogene. The CDR3 runs 13 residues.

The CDR3 loop reads CSARVGDTQYF. DNA for the CDR3: TGCAGTGCTAGAGTCGGGGATACGCAGTATTTT. The V call is TRBV20-1, the J call TRBJ2-3; no firm D call. Between the trimmed V and J ends, which lost 1 base and 6 bases, there was a span of 5 bases. Per germline, CDR1 DFQATT and CDR2 SNEGSKA (reference sequence). This CDR3 spans 11 amino acids.

This chain uses TRBV19 with TRBJ2-1; 7 bases line up with TRBD2. This CDR3 has 20 residues. CDR1 LNHDA and CDR2 SQIVND come from the germline V gene (reference sequence). The junction had 19 bases not matched to a gene; V was cut back by 5 bases and J by 0 bases. CDR3 residues: CASSSDPGLGTTDSYNEQFF. The CDR3 nucleotides are TGTGCCAGTAGTTCCGACCCTGGACTAGGCACTACAGACTCCTACAATGAGCAGTTCTTC.

The V gene is TRBV27, the J gene TRBJ2-7, with TRBD1 as a possible D gene (5 bases). V was clipped by 4 bases and J by 2 bases, with 12 bases between them. The CDR3 spans 14 residues. Germline-derived CDR1 and CDR2 are MNHEY and SMNVEV (reference sequence). The CDR3 region is CASSSQGITYEQYF. The CDR3 region has the DNA TGTGCCAGCAGTTCCCAGGGAATAACCTACGAGCAGTACTTC.

The chain has TRBV18 and TRBJ1-5, with 7 bases aligning to TRBD1. This CDR3 is built from 16 residues. Germline CDR1 KGHSH, CDR2 LQKENI. J was trimmed by 4 bases and V by 4 bases; bases with no gene match: 10. DNA for the CDR3: TGTGCCAGCTCACTCGCCCGGGACAGCTCAAATCAGCCCCAGCATTTT. It codes for CASSLARDSSNQPQHF.

This sequence joins TRBV5-1 and TRBJ2-7; D ambiguous. Looked up from germline, CDR1 is SGHRS and CDR2 is YFSETQ. The ends were cut back, 0 bases at V and 7 bases at J, with 17 bases in the middle. This CDR3 region has 15 residues. The CDR3 spells CASSLALAGGLEQYF. Here the CDR3 DNA reads TGCGCCAGCAGCTTGGCCCTGGCCGGCGGTTTGGAGCAGTACTTC.

Regarding this clone: The junction does not match germline at one end; this may be a read error. The rearrangement uses TRBV13 and TRBJ2-3; 13 bases are shared with TRBD2. CDR1 PRHDT and CDR2 FYEKMQ come from the germline V gene (reference sequence). This CDR3 has 16 residues. The CDR3 sequence: CASSLGTSGTTDTQYF. For the CDR3, the DNA is TGTGCCAGCAGCCTAGGGACTAGCGGGACGACAGATACGCAGTATTTT.

Worth noting for this clone: The sample carries other DNA sequences with the same CDR3. The rearrangement links TRBV11-2 to TRBJ2-7, with 11 bases matching TRBD2. The CDR3 sequence is 15 residues long. Germline CDR1 and CDR2: SGHAT and FQNNGV. The V segment lost 2 bases and the J segment 2 bases; nucleotides outside the gene matches: 2. The DNA of the CDR3 is TGTGCCAGCAGCTTACTAGCGGGAGGACCCTACGAGCAGTACTTC. As protein: CASSLLAGGPYEQYF.

This clone was counted between two and nine times. V usage is TRBV13 and J usage is TRBJ1-4; no clear D. This CDR3 contains 14 residues. V lost 4 bases and J 4 bases, leaving 10 bases between the germline ends. Germline V gene data show CDR1 as PRHDT and CDR2 as FYEKMQ (reference sequence). The CDR3 DNA is TGTGCCAGCAGCTCGCCGAGCCGTAATGAAAAACTGTTTTTT. This sequence encodes CASSSPSRNEKLFF.

This chain joins TRBV7-2 and TRBJ2-5; 9 nucleotides line up with TRBD1. Trimming at V came to 2 bases and at J to 2 bases, leaving 3 bases not matched to a gene. Germline values: CDR1 SGHTA, CDR2 FQGNSA. This CDR3 is 15 amino acids long. The CDR3 here is CASSLQDRGQETQYF. In nucleotides, the CDR3 is TGTGCCAGCAGCTTACAGGACAGGGGACAAGAGACCCAGTACTTC.

This clone was observed a handful of times. V and J are TRBV6-2 or TRBV6-3 and TRBJ1-2, with no clear D. V lost 2 bases, J lost 4 bases, and 20 bases lay in between. CDR1 MNHEY and CDR2 SVGEGT come from the germline V gene. The CDR3 is 17 residues long. For the CDR3, the DNA is TGTGCCAGCAGTTACGAGGATCTTACCCCTACGCTCTATGGCTACACCTTC. Translation gives CASSYEDLTPTLYGYTF.